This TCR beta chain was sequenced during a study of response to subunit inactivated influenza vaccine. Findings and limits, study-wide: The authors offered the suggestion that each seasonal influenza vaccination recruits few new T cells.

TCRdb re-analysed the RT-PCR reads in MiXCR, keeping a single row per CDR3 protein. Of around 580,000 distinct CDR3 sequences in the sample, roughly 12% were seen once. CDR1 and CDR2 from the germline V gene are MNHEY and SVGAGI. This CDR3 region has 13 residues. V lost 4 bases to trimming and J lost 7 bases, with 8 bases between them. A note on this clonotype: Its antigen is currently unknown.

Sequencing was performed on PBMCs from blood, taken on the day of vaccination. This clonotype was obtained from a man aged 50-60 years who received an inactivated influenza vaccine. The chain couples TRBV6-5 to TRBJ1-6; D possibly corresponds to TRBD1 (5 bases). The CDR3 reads CASSWDRNSPLHF. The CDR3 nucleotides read TGTGCCAGCAGTTGGGACCGAAATTCACCCCTCCACTTT.